This T cell receptor beta chain was sequenced in a study of T cells in localized non-small cell lung cancer. Libraries were prepared by immunoSEQ multiplex PCR; TCRdb keeps only in-frame clonotypes and omits some of them. This sample yields some 56,000 clones, of which just over 85% are seen a single time; approximately 5.2% belongs to the top ten. CDR1 is MNHNY and CDR2 is SVGAGI in the germline V gene (reference sequence). The CDR3 has 14 residues. Trimming pared 2 bases from V and 6 bases from J, leaving 8 bases between. The TCR was taken from a woman between 40 and 69 years old with stage I lung adenocarcinoma. The specimen was peripheral blood, collected before any cancer treatment. The chain joins TRBV6-6 to TRBJ1-6; no clear D gene. CDR3 amino acids: CASSYNVGNSPLHF. CDR3 coding DNA: TGTGCCAGCAGTTACAACGTGGGTAATTCACCCCTCCACTTT.